The clone carrying this T cell receptor beta chain was seen a few times. Its antigen remains unknown. Here immunoSEQ multiplex PCR was the method, and the copy in TCRdb shows in-frame clones only, minus some. Of several thousand clones in the sample, 60% to 70% are singletons; the top ten hold approximately 40%. The data were taken from a study of CD8 T cell repertoires and HIV-1 epitope variants. Study information: Each of Twenty-five Gag and Nef epitope peptides stimulated a separate culture.

V lost 0 bases, J lost 4 bases, and 9 bases lay in between. The CDR3 is 14 amino acids. The germline V gene encodes CDR1 LGHNA and CDR2 YSLEER. The chain carries TRBV4-3 and TRBJ1-2; possible D gene TRBD1, 6 bases. This clonotype originated in a male donor with HIV. The sequencing input was cultured CD8+ T cells derived from PBMCs. The CDR3 protein is CASSQETGTYGYTF. CDR3 in DNA: TGCGCCAGCAGCCAAGAAACAGGGACCTATGGCTACACCTTC.